Presented here are 32 T cell receptor beta chains from one specimen sequenced in a study of shared clonotypes between healthy human individuals (dated by TCRdb to 2018 to 2021). Libraries came from the immunoSEQ multiplex PCR assay. The immuneACCESS repertoire file appears here via TCRdb, limited to in-frame rearrangements. These files lack a portion of the clones; in checked studies, under half of the deficit traces to unresolved V genes, and the cause of the others is not known. The sample includes a few million clones, with about 94% observed a single time. The ten biggest clones cover around 1.8% of the sample. For the CD8 naive samples, CD45RO-negative cells were positively selected for CCR7, yielding a CD45RA+CCR7+ population from which TemRA cells were excluded. The material sequenced was naive CD8+ T cells from PBMCs. The cell subset or site label on this specimen signifies: CD45RA+CCR7+. The source is a young man in good health. Some clones in this sample may be carry-over from other donors' samples.

A single count supports this clone. CDR3 DNA sequence: TGTGCCAGCAGCCCCTACAGGGCCTCAAGCACAGATACGCAGTATTTT. It translates to CASSPYRASSTDTQYF. The chain couples TRBV28 to TRBJ2-3, with D possibly being TRBD1 (6 bases). V lost 6 bases and J 0 bases, leaving 16 bases between the germline ends. This CDR3 contains 16 residues. Germline CDR1 is MDHEN and CDR2 is SYDVKM.

This clone was found once. V gene TRBV5-1 combines with J gene TRBJ2-7; no firm D call. CDR1 and CDR2 from the germline V gene are SGHRS and YFSETQ. The CDR3 is 13 residues long. Between the trimmed V and J ends, which lost 5 bases and 4 bases, there was a span of 13 bases. CDR3 sequence (DNA): TGCGCCAGCAGGGAGAGGATTGCGTACGAGCAGTACTTC. Translation: CASRERIAYEQYF.

In nucleotides, the CDR3 is TGTGCCAGCAGCTCGTCACAATGGGGGATGAACACTGAAGCTTTCTTT. Translation gives CASSSSQWGMNTEAFF. The rearrangement joins TRBV5-6 to TRBJ1-1; perhaps TRBD1 as D (5 bases). This CDR3 is 16 amino acids long. The V end was cut by 3 bases, the J end by 0 bases, with 15 bases between. CDR1 is SGHDT and CDR2 is YYEEEE in the germline V gene.

The rearrangement uses TRBV28 and TRBJ2-4, with 11 bases that match TRBD2. From germline, CDR1 is MDHEN and CDR2 SYDVKM. With V trimmed by 7 bases and J by 3 bases, 8 bases remained unmatched. This CDR3 region has 16 residues. The CDR3 DNA reads as TGTGCCAGCACCAGGGGACTAGCGGAATACAAAAACATTCAGTACTTC. Its translation is CASTRGLAEYKNIQYF.

The chain couples TRBV19 to TRBJ1-5; D remains ambiguous. Trimming stripped 5 bases from V and 6 bases from J, with 20 bases between. CDR3 length: 16 residues. Germline CDR1 and CDR2: LNHDA and SQIVND (reference sequence). The CDR3 nucleotides are TGTGCCAGTAGTCCCCCCCCTGCCCCAAGGGTTCAGCCCCAGCATTTT. Its protein is CASSPPPAPRVQPQHF.

V usage is TRBV7-9 and J usage is TRBJ2-4, with D uncertain. V lost 5 bases to trimming and J lost 5 bases, with 10 bases between them. The CDR3 loop spans 13 amino acids. Germline loops: CDR1 SEHNR, CDR2 FQNEAQ (reference sequence). The CDR3 sequence: CASSLKRENIQYF. CDR3 DNA sequence: TGTGCCAGCAGCCTCAAAAGGGAAAACATTCAGTACTTC.

DNA for the CDR3: TGTGCCAGCAGTACAGGACTCAATGAGCAGTTCTTC. This sequence encodes CASSTGLNEQFF. V usage is TRBV27 and J usage is TRBJ2-1; the D gene could be TRBD1 or TRBD2 (5 bases each). CDR3 size: 12 residues. Germline-derived CDR1 and CDR2 are MNHEY and SMNVEV (reference sequence). The V gene lost 5 bases and the J gene lost 6 bases, with 8 bases spanning the gap.

This chain links TRBV7-6 with TRBJ1-5; D unresolved. Per the germline V gene, CDR1 is SGHVS and CDR2 is FNYEAQ. The CDR3 runs to 14 residues. The V end lost 5 bases, the J end lost 0 bases, and 8 bases lay between the germline ends. The DNA of the CDR3 is TGTGCCAGCAGCCCGACAAGTAGCAATCAGCCCCAGCATTTT. Translating gives CASSPTSSNQPQHF.

This rearrangement joins TRBV7-9 to TRBJ2-7; tentatively, D is TRBD1 (5 bases). The CDR3 runs to 15 residues. Germline V gene lookup returns CDR1 SEHNR and CDR2 FQNEAQ (reference sequence). Trimming took off 5 bases at V and 3 bases at J, with 17 bases between the two ends. CDR3 amino acids: CASSASQGSVYEQYF. The CDR3 DNA reads TGTGCCAGCAGCGCGTCCCAGGGTTCCGTCTACGAGCAGTACTTC.

The sample holds one count of this clone. Other DNA sequences in the same sample also yield this CDR3. This chain connects TRBV28 to TRBJ2-5; D unresolved. The V end was cut by 7 bases, the J end by 5 bases, with 5 bases between. The CDR3 has 10 amino acids. The V gene's germline CDR1 is MDHEN and CDR2 SYDVKM. Written as DNA, the CDR3 is TGTGCCAGCACGGGCGAGACCCAGTACTTC. It is translated as CASTGETQYF.

The V gene is TRBV6-1, the J gene TRBJ2-6; D is unclear. Germline V gene data show CDR1 as MNHNS and CDR2 as SASEGT. With 2 bases removed from V and 3 bases from J, the gap between germline ends came to 11 bases. This CDR3 region has 16 residues. Here the CDR3 DNA reads TGTGCCAGCAGTGAAATAGAGCCGGGTGGGGCCAACGTCCTGACTTTC. It specifies CASSEIEPGGANVLTF.

The genes are TRBV9 and TRBJ1-5; D is possibly TRBD1 (5 bases). The CDR3 loop spans 14 amino acids. V was pared by 3 bases and J by 4 bases, with 11 bases between. Germline assignment: CDR1 SGDLS and CDR2 YYNGEE. The CDR3 loop reads CASSGRGINQPQHF. The DNA for the CDR3 is TGTGCCAGCAGCGGCCGGGGGATAAATCAGCCCCAGCATTTT. The variable domain in full, completed from reference TRBV9 and TRBJ1-5, reads DSGVTQTPKHLITATGQRVTLRCSPRSGDLSVYWYQQSLDQGLQFLIQYYNGEERAKGNILERFSAQQFPDLHSELNLSSLELGDSALYFCASSGRGINQPQHFGDGTRLSIL.

The V and J genes are TRBV29-1 and TRBJ2-4; D may correspond to TRBD1 or TRBD2 (6 bases each). The length of the CDR3 is 13 residues. V lost 4 bases and J 3 bases, leaving 10 bases between the germline ends. The germline V gene encodes CDR1 SQVTM and CDR2 ANQGSEA. CDR3: CSVVGGHKNIQYF. CDR3 DNA sequence: TGCAGCGTTGTTGGGGGGCACAAAAACATTCAGTACTTC.

CDR3 DNA sequence: TGTGCCAGCAGCGTATCGCCAGATACTTACTATGGCTACACCTTC. The encoded protein is CASSVSPDTYYGYTF. The V call is TRBV9, the J call TRBJ1-2; D gene uncertain. V was shortened by 1 base and J by 3 bases, with 13 bases between the two germline ends. This CDR3 region has 15 residues. Germline V CDR1 and CDR2: SGDLS, YYNGEE. Variable domain in full (rest from reference TRBV9 and TRBJ1-2): DSGVTQTPKHLITATGQRVTLRCSPRSGDLSVYWYQQSLDQGLQFLIQYYNGEERAKGNILERFSAQQFPDLHSELNLSSLELGDSALYFCASSVSPDTYYGYTFGSGTRLTVV.

This chain links TRBV7-3 with TRBJ2-1; a possible D gene is TRBD2 (6 bases). CDR3 length equals 16 residues. Germline CDR1 SGHTA, CDR2 FQGTGA. Trimming removed 5 bases at V and 2 bases at J, with 16 bases between. CDR3 in DNA: TGTGCCAGCAGCCCCTCCCTAGCGCCAGCCTACAATGAGCAGTTCTTC. Translated: CASSPSLAPAYNEQFF.

The rearrangement joins TRBV9 to TRBJ2-2; D is perhaps TRBD1 (6 bases). Between the trimmed V and J ends, which lost 8 bases and 1 base, there was a span of 12 bases. This CDR3 contains 14 residues. Germline lookup yields CDR1 SGDLS and CDR2 YYNGEE. The CDR3 sequence: CASQDSMNTGELFF. CDR3 nucleotides: TGTGCCAGTCAGGACAGTATGAACACCGGGGAGCTGTTTTTT. The whole variable domain, filled in from reference TRBV9 and TRBJ2-2, reads DSGVTQTPKHLITATGQRVTLRCSPRSGDLSVYWYQQSLDQGLQFLIQYYNGEERAKGNILERFSAQQFPDLHSELNLSSLELGDSALYFCASQDSMNTGELFFGEGSRLTVL.

V is TRBV5-1 and J is TRBJ2-7, with a possible D match to TRBD2 (5 bases). Trimming removed 3 bases at V and 4 bases at J, with 17 bases between. Germline loops: CDR1 SGHRS, CDR2 YFSETQ. CDR3 length: 15 residues. CDR3: CASSSSGREGYEQYF. The CDR3 DNA sequence: TGCGCCAGCAGCTCGTCGGGGAGAGAGGGATACGAGCAGTACTTC.

V and J are TRBV19 and TRBJ2-3; D gene unclear. V was cut by 4 bases and J by 9 bases, with 14 bases left in between. The CDR3 sequence is 13 residues long. Germline V lookup: CDR1 LNHDA, CDR2 SQIVND (reference sequence). The CDR3 spells CASSTPSWATQYF. CDR3 in DNA: TGTGCCAGTAGTACCCCGTCCTGGGCCACGCAGTATTTT. Looking up the rest from reference TRBV19 and TRBJ2-3 gives the full variable domain: DGGITQSPKYLFRKEGQNVTLSCEQNLNHDAMYWYRQDPGQGLRLIYYSQIVNDFQKGDIAEGYSVSREKKESFPLTVTSAQKNPTAFYLCASSTPSWATQYFGPGTRLTVL.

The chain joins TRBV2 to TRBJ1-5; no clear D gene. The CDR3 has 16 residues. V dropped 6 bases and J dropped 3 bases, with 18 bases sitting between them. Germline loops: CDR1 SNHLY, CDR2 FYNNEI. Here the CDR3 DNA reads TGTGCCAGCAGCACCCAACCGGGCGGAACCAATCAGCCCCAGCATTTT. Amino acids: CASSTQPGGTNQPQHF. The full variable domain, in which reference TRBV2 and TRBJ1-5 provide the parts outside the CDR3, is EPEVTQTPSHQVTQMGQEVILRCVPISNHLYFYWYRQILGQKVEFLVSFYNNEISEKSEIFDDQFSVERPDGSNFTLKIRSTKLEDSAMYFCASSTQPGGTNQPQHFGDGTRLSIL.

This clone was seen only once. V usage is TRBV4-2 and J usage is TRBJ2-7; D remains ambiguous. Germline V CDR1 and CDR2: LGHNA, YNFKEQ. Trimming took off 1 base at V and 2 bases at J, with 9 bases between the two ends. The CDR3 has 14 amino acids. CDR3 amino acids: CASSQVEGTYEQYF. In DNA form, the CDR3 reads TGTGCCAGCAGCCAAGTTGAAGGAACCTACGAGCAGTACTTC.

J is TRBJ2-3 and V is TRBV7-6; 9 bases align to TRBD1. With V trimmed by 6 bases and J by 4 bases, 8 bases remained unmatched. There are 15 residues in the CDR3. Germline V CDR1 and CDR2: SGHVS, FNYEAQ. The CDR3 nucleotides are TGTGCCAGCAGTTTTACAGGGGGCAGGGCAGATACGCAGTATTTT. Encoded protein: CASSFTGGRADTQYF. Full variable domain (outside the CDR3, taken from reference TRBV7-6 and TRBJ2-3): GAGVSQSPRYKVTKRGQDVALRCDPISGHVSLYWYRQALGQGPEFLTYFNYEAQQDKSGLPNDRFSAERPEGSISTLTIQRTEQRDSAMYRCASSFTGGRADTQYFGPGTRLTVL.

This chain connects TRBV5-4 to TRBJ1-1; D is unclear. The CDR3 is 11 amino acids. V dropped 3 bases and J dropped 7 bases, with 7 bases sitting between them. CDR1 and CDR2 (germline): SGHNT, YYREEE (reference sequence). In DNA form, the CDR3 reads TGTGCCAGCAGCTCTATCAGTGAAGCTTTCTTT. Translated: CASSSISEAFF.

The chain employs TRBV9 and TRBJ1-1; TRBD1 is a possible D gene (6 bases). Germline V gene lookup returns CDR1 SGDLS and CDR2 YYNGEE. Deletions cut 4 bases from V and 4 bases from J, with 14 bases between. The CDR3 runs to 14 residues. This chain's CDR3 is CASSYYRDTTEAFF. As DNA, the CDR3 is TGTGCCAGCAGCTACTACCGGGACACCACTGAAGCTTTCTTT.

This clone has a single count. The chain employs TRBV7-6 and TRBJ2-1, with D uncertain. The ends were cut back, 5 bases at V and 0 bases at J, with 17 bases in the middle. The CDR3 is 17 amino acids. Germline V gives CDR1 SGHVS, CDR2 FNYEAQ. In DNA, the CDR3 is TGTGCCAGCAGCACCCCCAACGGCGGAGCCTCCTACAATGAGCAGTTCTTC. Translation: CASSTPNGGASYNEQFF.

The chain couples TRBV5-6 to TRBJ2-7; D remains unclear. Trimming removed 5 bases at V and 2 bases at J, with 14 bases between. The CDR3 extends over 14 amino acids. Germline V gives CDR1 SGHDT, CDR2 YYEEEE. CDR3 protein: CASSAELSAYEQYF. The CDR3 region has the DNA TGTGCCAGCAGTGCCGAGCTCTCCGCCTACGAGCAGTACTTC.

The sample holds one count of this clone. The genes are TRBV5-1 and TRBJ2-1, with 11 bases lining up with TRBD2. J lost 9 bases, V lost 2 bases, and 22 bases had no gene match. CDR3 size: 20 residues. The germline V gene encodes CDR1 SGHRS and CDR2 YFSETQ. For the CDR3, the DNA is TGCGCCAGCAGCTTCCCCTGGGATAGCGGGAGGGCCCGGGTAGCAATTGAGCAGTTCTTC. Protein product: CASSFPWDSGRARVAIEQFF. The full variable domain, its missing parts supplied by reference TRBV5-1 and TRBJ2-1, is KAGVTQTPRYLIKTRGQQVTLSCSPISGHRSVSWYQQTPGQGLQFLFEYFSETQRNKGNFPGRFSGRQFSNSRSEMNVSTLELGDSALYLCASSFPWDSGRARVAIEQFFGPGTRLTVL.

V and J are TRBV28 and TRBJ1-3, with TRBD1 matching 7 bases. Per germline, CDR1 MDHEN and CDR2 SYDVKM. The trim removed 5 bases at V and 0 bases at J, leaving 7 bases unmatched. The CDR3 has 16 amino acids. The CDR3 is CASSLDRVNSGNTIYF. The DNA of the CDR3 is TGTGCCAGCAGTCTCGACAGGGTGAACTCTGGAAACACCATATATTTT.

This clone was counted only a few times. The chain links TRBV11-3 to TRBJ1-1; no definite D call. The V gene lost 4 bases and the J gene lost 3 bases, with 12 bases spanning the gap. CDR3 size: 14 residues. Germline values: CDR1 SGHNT, CDR2 YENEEA. CDR3 sequence reads: CASSSPPGDTEAFF. For the CDR3, the DNA is TGTGCCAGCAGCTCACCACCAGGTGACACTGAAGCTTTCTTT.

The genes are TRBV11-2 and TRBJ2-1; 7 bases are a match to TRBD2. CDR1 and CDR2 (germline): SGHAT, FQNNGV. Trimming removed 6 bases from V and 0 bases from J; junction bases left unmatched: 5. This CDR3 has 15 amino acids. Written as DNA, the CDR3 is TGTGCCAGCAGTTCGCGGGAGCACTCCTACAATGAGCAGTTCTTC. Amino acid sequence: CASSSREHSYNEQFF.

The chain links TRBV30 to TRBJ2-7; D might be TRBD1 or TRBD2, each matching 6 bases. With 3 bases removed from V and 7 bases from J, the gap between germline ends came to 16 bases. CDR3 length: 13 amino acids. CDR1 and CDR2 (germline): GTSNPN, SVGIG (reference sequence). As DNA, the CDR3 is TGTGCCTGGAGGGTGACAGGTGCGGGAGAGCAGTACTTC. Translation: CAWRVTGAGEQYF.

The chain combines TRBV16 with TRBJ2-1, with D possibly TRBD1 on 6 matching bases. CDR1 and CDR2 (germline): KGHSY, FQNENV. The CDR3 extends over 14 amino acids. The V gene lost 3 bases and the J gene lost 7 bases, with 13 bases spanning the gap. The CDR3 sequence: CASSQWDISNEQFF. CDR3 nucleotides: TGTGCCAGCAGCCAGTGGGACATTTCAAATGAGCAGTTCTTC.

This chain connects TRBV13 to TRBJ1-1; D not certain. The CDR3 runs 15 residues. Germline CDR1 is PRHDT and CDR2 is FYEKMQ (reference sequence). V shed 2 bases and J shed 1 base, with 11 bases lying between them. In DNA, the CDR3 is TGTGCCAGCAGCTTAAGTTATGGGCGGAACACTGAAGCTTTCTTT. Translated, it gives CASSLSYGRNTEAFF.